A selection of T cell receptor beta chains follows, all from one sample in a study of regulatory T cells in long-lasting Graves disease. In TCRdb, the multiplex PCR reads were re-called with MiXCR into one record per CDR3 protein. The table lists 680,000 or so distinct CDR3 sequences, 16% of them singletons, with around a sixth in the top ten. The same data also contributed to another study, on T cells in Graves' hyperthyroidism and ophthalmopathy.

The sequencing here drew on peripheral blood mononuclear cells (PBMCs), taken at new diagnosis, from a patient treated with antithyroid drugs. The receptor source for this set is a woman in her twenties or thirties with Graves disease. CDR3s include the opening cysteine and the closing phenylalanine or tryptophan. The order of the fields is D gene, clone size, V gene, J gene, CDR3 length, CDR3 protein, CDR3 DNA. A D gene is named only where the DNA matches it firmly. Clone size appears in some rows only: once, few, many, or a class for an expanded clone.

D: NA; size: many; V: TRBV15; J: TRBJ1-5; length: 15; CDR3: CATQSGGSNNQPQHF; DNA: TGTGCCACCCAGTCGGGTGGATCAAACAATCAGCCCCAGCATTTT
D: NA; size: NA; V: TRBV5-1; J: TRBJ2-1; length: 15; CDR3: CASSSSGTYYNEQFF; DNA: TGCGCCAGCAGCTCTTCCGGGACATACTACAATGAGCAGTTCTTC
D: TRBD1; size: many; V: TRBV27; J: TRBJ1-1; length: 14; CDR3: CASSRRDRNTEAFF; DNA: TGTGCCAGCAGTCGCCGGGACAGGAACACTGAAGCTTTCTTT
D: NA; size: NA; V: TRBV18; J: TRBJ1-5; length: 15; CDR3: CASSPQKGPPEPQHF; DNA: TGTGCCAGCTCACCACAGAAGGGGCCCCCGGAGCCCCAGCATTTT
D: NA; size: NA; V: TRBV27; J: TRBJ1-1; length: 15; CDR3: CASSLSGYLNTGAFF; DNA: TGTGCCAGCAGTTTATCTGGGTATTTGAACACTGGAGCTTTCTTT
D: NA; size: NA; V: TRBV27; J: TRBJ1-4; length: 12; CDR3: CASRTMNEKLFF; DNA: TGTGCCAGCAGGACAATGAATGAAAAACTGTTTTTT
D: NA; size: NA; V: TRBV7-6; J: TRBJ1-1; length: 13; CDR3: CASSLIIGPEAFF; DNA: TGTGCCAGCAGTCTGATAATAGGGCCTGAAGCTTTCTTT
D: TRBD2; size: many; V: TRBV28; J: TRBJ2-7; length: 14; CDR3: CASSPPGGWGEQYF; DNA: TGTGCCAGCAGTCCCCCGGGAGGGTGGGGCGAGCAGTACTTC
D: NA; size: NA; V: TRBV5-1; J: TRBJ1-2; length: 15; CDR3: CASSPGQLTNYGYTF; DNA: TGCGCCAGCAGCCCTGGACAGCTAACTAACTATGGCTACACCTTC
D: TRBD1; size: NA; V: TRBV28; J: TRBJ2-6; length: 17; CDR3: CASSSGRGRAGANVLTF; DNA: TGTGCCAGCAGTTCTGGAAGGGGGCGCGCTGGGGCCAACGTCCTGACTTTC
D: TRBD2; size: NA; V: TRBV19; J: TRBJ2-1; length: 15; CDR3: CASSIGTTDYNEQFF; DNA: TGTGCCAGTAGTATCGGGACTACCGATTACAATGAGCAGTTCTTC
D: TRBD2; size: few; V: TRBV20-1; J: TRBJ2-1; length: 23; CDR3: CSARATGTSGRGGRPNSYNEQFF; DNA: TGCAGTGCTAGAGCGACCGGGACTAGCGGGAGAGGAGGCCGGCCAAACTCCTACAATGAGCAGTTCTTC
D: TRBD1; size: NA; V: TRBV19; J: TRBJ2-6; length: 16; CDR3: CASTEQGVSGANVLTF; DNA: TGTGCCAGTACTGAACAGGGGGTATCTGGGGCCAACGTCCTGACTTTC
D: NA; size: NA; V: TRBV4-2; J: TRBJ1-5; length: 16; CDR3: CASSQDPPKPFQPQHF; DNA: TGTGCCAGCAGCCAAGATCCCCCTAAACCATTCCAGCCCCAGCATTTT
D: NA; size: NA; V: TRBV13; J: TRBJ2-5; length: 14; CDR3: CASSSPGAGETQYF; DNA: TGTGCCAGCAGCTCCCCGGGGGCCGGGGAGACCCAGTACTTC
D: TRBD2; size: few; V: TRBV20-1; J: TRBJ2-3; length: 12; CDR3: CSARAGADTQYF; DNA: TGCAGTGCTAGGGCGGGAGCGGATACGCAGTATTTT
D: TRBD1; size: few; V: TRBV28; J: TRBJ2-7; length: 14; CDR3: CASLWTGGIYEQYF; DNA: TGTGCCAGCCTTTGGACAGGGGGTATCTACGAGCAGTACTTC
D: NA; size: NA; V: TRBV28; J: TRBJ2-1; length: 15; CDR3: CASLSAGSSNNEQFF; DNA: TGTGCCAGCCTCTCGGCAGGGTCGTCAAACAATGAGCAGTTCTTC
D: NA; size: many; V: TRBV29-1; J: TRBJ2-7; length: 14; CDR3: CSAKGGAKSSEQYF; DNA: TGCAGCGCCAAGGGGGGAGCAAAATCGAGCGAGCAGTACTTC
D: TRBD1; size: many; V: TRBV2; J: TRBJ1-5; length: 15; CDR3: CASSPGQASGQPQHF; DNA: TGTGCCAGCAGCCCTGGACAGGCTAGTGGTCAGCCCCAGCATTTT
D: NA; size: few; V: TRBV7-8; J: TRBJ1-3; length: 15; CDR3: CASSFQGLTGNTIYF; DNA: TGTGCCAGCAGCTTTCAGGGGCTCACTGGAAACACCATATATTTT
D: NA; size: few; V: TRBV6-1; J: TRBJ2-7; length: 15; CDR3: CASKERRAYFYEQYF; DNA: TGTGCCAGCAAGGAGAGGAGGGCCTACTTCTACGAGCAGTACTTC
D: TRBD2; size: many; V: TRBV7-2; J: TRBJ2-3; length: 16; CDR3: CASSSLLAGVSDTQYF; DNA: TGTGCCAGCAGCTCGTTACTAGCGGGAGTGTCAGATACGCAGTATTTT
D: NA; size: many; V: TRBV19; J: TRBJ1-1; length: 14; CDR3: CASKSQITDTEAFF; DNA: TGTGCCAGTAAATCTCAGATAACCGACACTGAAGCTTTCTTT
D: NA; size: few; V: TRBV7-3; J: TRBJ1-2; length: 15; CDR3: CASSPTLTGGDGYTF; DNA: TGTGCCAGCAGCCCAACCCTGACAGGAGGTGATGGCTACACCTTC
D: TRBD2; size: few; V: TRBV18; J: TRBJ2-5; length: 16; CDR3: CASSPMTGGYQETQYF; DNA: TGTGCCAGCTCACCAATGACGGGAGGGTACCAAGAGACCCAGTACTTC
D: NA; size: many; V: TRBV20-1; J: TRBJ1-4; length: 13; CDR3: CSARRQLNEKLFF; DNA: TGCAGTGCTAGGCGGCAGCTTAATGAAAAACTGTTTTTT
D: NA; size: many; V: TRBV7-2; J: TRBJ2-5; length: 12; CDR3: CASSHNGETQYF; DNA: TGTGCCAGCAGCCACAACGGAGAGACCCAGTACTTC
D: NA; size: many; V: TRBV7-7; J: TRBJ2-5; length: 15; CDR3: CASSFRGGPQETQYF; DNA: TGTGCTAGCAGCTTCCGGGGCGGACCACAAGAGACCCAGTACTTC
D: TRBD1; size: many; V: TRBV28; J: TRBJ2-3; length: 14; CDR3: CASSRGQGPDTQYF; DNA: TGTGCCAGCAGCCGCGGACAGGGGCCAGATACGCAGTATTTT
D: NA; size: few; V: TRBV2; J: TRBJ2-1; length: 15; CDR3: CASSQDPRAYNEQFF; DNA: TGTGCCAGCAGCCAAGATCCCCGAGCCTACAATGAGCAGTTCTTC
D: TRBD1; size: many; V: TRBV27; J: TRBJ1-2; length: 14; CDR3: CASKLTGGLYGYTF; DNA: TGTGCCAGCAAATTGACAGGGGGCCTCTATGGCTACACCTTC